The clone carrying this TCR beta chain was picked up one time. The data derive from a study of blood T cell repertoires in COVID-19. This CDR3 is 15 amino acids long. Germline trimming cut 3 bases from V and 5 bases from J; bases unmatched to any gene: 9. The germline CDR1 and CDR2 sequences are MNHEY and SVGAGI. Profiled with immunoSEQ multiplex PCR; TCRdb holds only in-frame clones, not every one. In the table there are about 49,000 clones, about 89% of which are singletons. The chain combines TRBV6-5 with TRBJ2-7; 8 bases align to TRBD1. Sequencing was done on a sample of peripheral blood. The source of this sequence is a woman of 80 years or more with COVID-19, enrolled during active disease. CDR3 DNA sequence: TGTGCCAGCAGTTATAGGAGACAGGGGAGGAACGAGCAGTACTTC. It translates to CASSYRRQGRNEQYF.